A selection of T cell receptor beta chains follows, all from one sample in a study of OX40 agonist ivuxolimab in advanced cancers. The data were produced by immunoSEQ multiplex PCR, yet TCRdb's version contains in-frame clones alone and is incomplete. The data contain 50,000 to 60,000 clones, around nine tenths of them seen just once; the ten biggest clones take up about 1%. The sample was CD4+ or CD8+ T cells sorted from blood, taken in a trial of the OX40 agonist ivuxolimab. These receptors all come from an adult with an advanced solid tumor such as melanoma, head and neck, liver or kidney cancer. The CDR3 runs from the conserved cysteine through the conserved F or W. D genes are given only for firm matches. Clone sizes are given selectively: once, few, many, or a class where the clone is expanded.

CDR3: CASSPRVQGNTGELFF
DNA: TGTGCCAGCAGCCCTCGTGTGCAGGGGAACACCGGGGAGCTGTTTTTT
D: -
size: -
J: TRBJ2-2
length: 16
V: TRBV11-3

CDR3: CASSVAPLNMNTEAFF
DNA: TGTGCCAGCAGCGTAGCTCCCCTTAACATGAACACTGAAGCTTTCTTT
D: -
size: -
J: TRBJ1-1
length: 16
V: TRBV9

CDR3: CASSLMTGADGYTF
DNA: TGTGCCAGTAGTTTGATGACAGGGGCGGATGGCTACACCTTC
D: TRBD1
size: once
J: TRBJ1-2
length: 14
V: TRBV19

CDR3: CASSRTSGSLTGELFF
DNA: TGTGCCAGCAGTCGGACTAGCGGGAGTTTGACCGGGGAGCTGTTTTTT
D: TRBD2
size: -
J: TRBJ2-2
length: 16
V: TRBV4-2

CDR3: CASSRGETQYF
DNA: TGCGCCAGCAGCCGGGGAGAGACCCAGTACTTC
D: -
size: -
J: TRBJ2-5
length: 11
V: TRBV4-1

CDR3: CASSLDRYNEQFF
DNA: TGTGCCAGCAGCTTAGACCGTTACAATGAGCAGTTCTTC
D: -
size: -
J: TRBJ2-1
length: 13
V: TRBV11-3

CDR3: CATQGVAEGNTIYF
DNA: TGTGCCACACAAGGGGTGGCGGAAGGAAACACCATATATTTT
D: -
size: -
J: TRBJ1-3
length: 14
V: TRBV2

CDR3: CASSLSLGTNEQFF
DNA: TGTGCCAGCAGTTTGTCTCTGGGGACCAATGAGCAGTTCTTC
D: -
size: -
J: TRBJ2-1
length: 14
V: TRBV28

CDR3: CANTGRGPSGHEQYF
DNA: TGCGCCAACACCGGAAGGGGCCCCTCGGGTCACGAGCAGTACTTC
D: -
size: -
J: TRBJ2-7
length: 15
V: TRBV5-1

CDR3: CASSTPGGTSGNEQFF
DNA: TGTGCCAGCAGTACCCCTGGGGGGACGTCGGGCAATGAGCAGTTCTTC
D: -
size: -
J: TRBJ2-1
length: 16
V: TRBV25-1

CDR3: CASSLQGARSYNEQFF
DNA: TGTGCCAGCAGTTTACAGGGCGCCCGCTCCTACAATGAGCAGTTCTTC
D: -
size: -
J: TRBJ2-1
length: 16
V: TRBV28

CDR3: CASNGPSAGNTEAFF
DNA: TGTGCCAGTAACGGGCCCTCTGCGGGCAACACTGAAGCTTTCTTT
D: -
size: -
J: TRBJ1-1
length: 15
V: TRBV19